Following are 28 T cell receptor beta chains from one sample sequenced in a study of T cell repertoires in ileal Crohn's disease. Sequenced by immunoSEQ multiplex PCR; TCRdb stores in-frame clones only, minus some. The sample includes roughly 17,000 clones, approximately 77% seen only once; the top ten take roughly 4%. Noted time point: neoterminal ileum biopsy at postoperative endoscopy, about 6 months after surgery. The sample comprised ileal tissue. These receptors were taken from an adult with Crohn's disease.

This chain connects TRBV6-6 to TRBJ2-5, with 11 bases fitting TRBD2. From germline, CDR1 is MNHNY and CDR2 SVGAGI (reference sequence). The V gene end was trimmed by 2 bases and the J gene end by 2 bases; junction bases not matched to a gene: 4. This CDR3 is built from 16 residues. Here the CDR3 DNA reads TGTGCCAGCAGTTACCGGACTAGCGGGCAACAAGAGACCCAGTACTTC. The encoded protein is CASSYRTSGQQETQYF.

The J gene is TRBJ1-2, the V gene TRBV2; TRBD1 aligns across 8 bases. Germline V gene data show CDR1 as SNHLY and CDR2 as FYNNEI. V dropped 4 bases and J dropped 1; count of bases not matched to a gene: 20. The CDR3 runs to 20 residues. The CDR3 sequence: CASSGGTGQRLGESNYGYTF. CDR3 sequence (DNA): TGTGCCAGCAGTGGGGGGACAGGTCAAAGATTGGGAGAAAGTAACTATGGCTACACCTTC. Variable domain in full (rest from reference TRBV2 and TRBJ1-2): EPEVTQTPSHQVTQMGQEVILRCVPISNHLYFYWYRQILGQKVEFLVSFYNNEISEKSEIFDDQFSVERPDGSNFTLKIRSTKLEDSAMYFCASSGGTGQRLGESNYGYTFGSGTRLTVV.

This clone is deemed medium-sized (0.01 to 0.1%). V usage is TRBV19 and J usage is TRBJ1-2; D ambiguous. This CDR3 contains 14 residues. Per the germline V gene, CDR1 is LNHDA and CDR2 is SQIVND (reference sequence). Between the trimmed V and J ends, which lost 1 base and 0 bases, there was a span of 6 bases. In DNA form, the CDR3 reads TGTGCCAGTAGTATAGGGGCTACTAACTATGGCTACACCTTC. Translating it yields CASSIGATNYGYTF. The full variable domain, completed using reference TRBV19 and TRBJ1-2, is DGGITQSPKYLFRKEGQNVTLSCEQNLNHDAMYWYRQDPGQGLRLIYYSQIVNDFQKGDIAEGYSVSREKKESFPLTVTSAQKNPTAFYLCASSIGATNYGYTFGSGTRLTVV.

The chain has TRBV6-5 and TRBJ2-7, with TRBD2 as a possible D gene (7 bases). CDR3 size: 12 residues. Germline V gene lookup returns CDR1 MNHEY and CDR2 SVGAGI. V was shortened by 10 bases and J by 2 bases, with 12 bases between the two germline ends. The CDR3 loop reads CATSGDTYEQYF. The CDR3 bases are TGTGCCACGAGCGGGGACACCTACGAGCAGTACTTC.

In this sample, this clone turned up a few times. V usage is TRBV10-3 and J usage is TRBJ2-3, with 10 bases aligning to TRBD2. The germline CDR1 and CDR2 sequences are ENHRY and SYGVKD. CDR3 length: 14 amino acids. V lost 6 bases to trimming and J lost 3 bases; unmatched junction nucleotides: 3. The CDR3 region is CAISPSGGTDTQYF. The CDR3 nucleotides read TGTGCCATCAGCCCTAGCGGGGGTACAGATACGCAGTATTTT.

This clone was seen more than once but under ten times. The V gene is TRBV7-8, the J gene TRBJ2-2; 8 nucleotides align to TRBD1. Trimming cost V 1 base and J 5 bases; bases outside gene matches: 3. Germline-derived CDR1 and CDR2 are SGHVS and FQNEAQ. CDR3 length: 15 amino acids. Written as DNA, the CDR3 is TGTGCCAGCAGCTTAGGGACAGGGCATACCGGGGAGCTGTTTTTT. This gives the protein CASSLGTGHTGELFF. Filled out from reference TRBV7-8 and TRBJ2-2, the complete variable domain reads GAGVSQSPRYKVAKRGQDVALRCDPISGHVSLFWYQQALGQGPEFLTYFQNEAQLDKSGLPSDRFFAERPEGSVSTLKIQRTQQEDSAVYLCASSLGTGHTGELFFGEGSRLTVL.

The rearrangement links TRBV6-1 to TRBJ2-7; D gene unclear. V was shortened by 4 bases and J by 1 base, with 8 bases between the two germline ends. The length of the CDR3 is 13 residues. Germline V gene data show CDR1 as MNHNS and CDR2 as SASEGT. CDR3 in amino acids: CASSVEASYEQYF. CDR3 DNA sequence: TGTGCCAGCAGTGTCGAGGCTTCCTACGAGCAGTACTTC.

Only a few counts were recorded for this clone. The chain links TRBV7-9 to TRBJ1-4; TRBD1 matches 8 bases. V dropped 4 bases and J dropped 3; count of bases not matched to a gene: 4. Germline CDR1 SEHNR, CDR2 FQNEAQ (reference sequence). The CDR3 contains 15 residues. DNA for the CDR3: TGTGCCAGCAGCTGGTTGGGACAGGCTAATGAAAAACTGTTTTTT. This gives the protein CASSWLGQANEKLFF.

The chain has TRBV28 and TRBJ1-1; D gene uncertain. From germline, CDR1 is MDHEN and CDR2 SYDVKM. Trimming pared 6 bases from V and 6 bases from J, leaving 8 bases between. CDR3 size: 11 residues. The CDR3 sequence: CASSEGAEAFF. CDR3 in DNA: TGTGCCAGCAGCGAGGGCGCTGAAGCTTTCTTT.

In DNA form, the CDR3 reads TGTGCCAGCAGTGAAGCCTCGGGACAGCAAGAGACCCAGTACTTC. It codes for CASSEASGQQETQYF. The chain links TRBV6-1 to TRBJ2-5, with 7 bases aligning to TRBD1. The CDR3 totals 15 residues. After removal of 0 bases from V and 2 bases from J, the junction contained 3 bases not matched to a gene. Germline V gene lookup returns CDR1 MNHNS and CDR2 SASEGT.

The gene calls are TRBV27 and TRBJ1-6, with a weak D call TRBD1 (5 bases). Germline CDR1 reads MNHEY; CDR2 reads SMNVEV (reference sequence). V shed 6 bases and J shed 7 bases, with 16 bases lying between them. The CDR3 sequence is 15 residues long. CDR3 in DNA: TGTGCCAGCAGCGGCTGGACACAGAGAAATTCACCCCTCCACTTT. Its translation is CASSGWTQRNSPLHF.

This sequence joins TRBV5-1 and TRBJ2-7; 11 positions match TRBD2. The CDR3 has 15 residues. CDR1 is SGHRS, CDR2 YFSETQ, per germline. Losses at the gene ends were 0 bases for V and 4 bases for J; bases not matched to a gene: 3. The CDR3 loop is CASSLELAGEYEQYF. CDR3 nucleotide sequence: TGCGCCAGCAGCTTGGAACTAGCGGGGGAGTACGAGCAGTACTTC.

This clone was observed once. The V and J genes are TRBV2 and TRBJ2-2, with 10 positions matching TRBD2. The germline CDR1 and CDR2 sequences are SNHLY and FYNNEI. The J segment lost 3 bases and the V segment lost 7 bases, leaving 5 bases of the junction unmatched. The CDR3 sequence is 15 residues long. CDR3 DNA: TGTGCCAGCACACTAGCGGGACGCTACACCGGGGAGCTGTTTTTT. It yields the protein CASTLAGRYTGELFF. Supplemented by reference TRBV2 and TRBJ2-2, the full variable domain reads EPEVTQTPSHQVTQMGQEVILRCVPISNHLYFYWYRQILGQKVEFLVSFYNNEISEKSEIFDDQFSVERPDGSNFTLKIRSTKLEDSAMYFCASTLAGRYTGELFFGEGSRLTVL.

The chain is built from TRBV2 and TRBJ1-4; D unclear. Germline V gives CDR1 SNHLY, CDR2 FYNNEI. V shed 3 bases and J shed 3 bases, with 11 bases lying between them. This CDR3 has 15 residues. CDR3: CASSDLGQANEKLFF. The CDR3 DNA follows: TGTGCCAGCAGTGATCTGGGCCAGGCTAATGAAAAACTGTTTTTT. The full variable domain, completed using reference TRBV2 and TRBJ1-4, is EPEVTQTPSHQVTQMGQEVILRCVPISNHLYFYWYRQILGQKVEFLVSFYNNEISEKSEIFDDQFSVERPDGSNFTLKIRSTKLEDSAMYFCASSDLGQANEKLFFGSGTQLSVL.

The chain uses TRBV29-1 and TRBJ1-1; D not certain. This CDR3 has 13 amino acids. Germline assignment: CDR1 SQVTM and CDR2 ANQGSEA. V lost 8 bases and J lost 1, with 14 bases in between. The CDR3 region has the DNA TGCAGCCCTACCAATCTAGGGAACACTGAAGCTTTCTTT. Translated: CSPTNLGNTEAFF.

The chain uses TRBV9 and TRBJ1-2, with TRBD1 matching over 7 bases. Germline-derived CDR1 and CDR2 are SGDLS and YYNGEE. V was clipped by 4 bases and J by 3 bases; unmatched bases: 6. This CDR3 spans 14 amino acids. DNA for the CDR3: TGTGCCAGCAGCCGAGAGGGGGCGGACTATGGCTACACCTTC. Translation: CASSREGADYGYTF.

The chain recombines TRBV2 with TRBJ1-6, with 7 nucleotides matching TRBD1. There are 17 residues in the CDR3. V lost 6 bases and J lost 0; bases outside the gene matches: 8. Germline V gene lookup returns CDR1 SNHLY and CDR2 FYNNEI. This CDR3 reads CASSPGYRGSYNSPLHF. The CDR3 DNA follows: TGTGCCAGCAGCCCCGGGTACAGGGGCTCCTATAATTCACCCCTCCACTTT.

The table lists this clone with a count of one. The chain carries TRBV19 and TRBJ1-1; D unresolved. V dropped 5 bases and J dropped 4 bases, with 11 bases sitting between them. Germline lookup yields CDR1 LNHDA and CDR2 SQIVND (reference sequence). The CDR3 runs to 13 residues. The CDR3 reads CASSQKSGTEAFF. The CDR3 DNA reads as TGTGCCAGTAGTCAAAAGTCGGGCACTGAAGCTTTCTTT.

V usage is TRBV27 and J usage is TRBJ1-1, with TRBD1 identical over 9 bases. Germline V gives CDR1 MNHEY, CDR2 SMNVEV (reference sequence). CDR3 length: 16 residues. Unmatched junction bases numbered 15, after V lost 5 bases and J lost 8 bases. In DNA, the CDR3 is TGTGCCAGCAGTCCCCTATGGACAGGGGAACCCCGAGAAGCTTTCTTT. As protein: CASSPLWTGEPREAFF.

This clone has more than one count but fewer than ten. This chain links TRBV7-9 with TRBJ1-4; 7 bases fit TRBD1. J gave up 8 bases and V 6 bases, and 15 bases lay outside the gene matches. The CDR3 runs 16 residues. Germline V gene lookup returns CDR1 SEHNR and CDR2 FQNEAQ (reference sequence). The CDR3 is CASSPGTVSIWEKLFF. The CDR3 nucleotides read TGTGCCAGCAGTCCCGGGACAGTCTCTATATGGGAAAAACTGTTTTTT.

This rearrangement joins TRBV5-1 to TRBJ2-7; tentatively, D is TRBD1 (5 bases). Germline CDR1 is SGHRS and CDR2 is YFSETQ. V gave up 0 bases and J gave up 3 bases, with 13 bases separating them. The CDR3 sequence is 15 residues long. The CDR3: CASSLGPSGFYEQYF. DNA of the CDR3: TGCGCCAGCAGCTTGGGGCCTTCAGGGTTCTACGAGCAGTACTTC.

CDR3 nucleotides: TGTGCCAGCAGCGTAGTTGGTAGCGGGGGCCCAACCCTATACAATGAGCAGTTCTTC. It yields the protein CASSVVGSGGPTLYNEQFF. The V and J genes are TRBV9 and TRBJ2-1, with 9 bases that match TRBD2. J gave up 4 bases and V 0 bases, and 14 bases lay outside the gene matches. The CDR3 spans 19 residues. Looked up from germline, CDR1 is SGDLS and CDR2 is YYNGEE. Variable domain in full (rest from reference TRBV9 and TRBJ2-1): DSGVTQTPKHLITATGQRVTLRCSPRSGDLSVYWYQQSLDQGLQFLIQYYNGEERAKGNILERFSAQQFPDLHSELNLSSLELGDSALYFCASSVVGSGGPTLYNEQFFGPGTRLTVL.

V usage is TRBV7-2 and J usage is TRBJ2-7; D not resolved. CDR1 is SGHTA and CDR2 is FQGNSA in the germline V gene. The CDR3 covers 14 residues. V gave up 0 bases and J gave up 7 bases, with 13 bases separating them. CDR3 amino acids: CASSLAFVPGEQYF. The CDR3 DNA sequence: TGTGCCAGCAGCTTAGCGTTTGTTCCCGGGGAGCAGTACTTC. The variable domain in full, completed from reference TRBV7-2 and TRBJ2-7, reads GAGVSQSPSNKVTEKGKDVELRCDPISGHTALYWYRQSLGQGLEFLIYFQGNSAPDKSGLPSDRFSAERTGGSVSTLTIQRTQQEDSAVYLCASSLAFVPGEQYFGPGTRLTVT.

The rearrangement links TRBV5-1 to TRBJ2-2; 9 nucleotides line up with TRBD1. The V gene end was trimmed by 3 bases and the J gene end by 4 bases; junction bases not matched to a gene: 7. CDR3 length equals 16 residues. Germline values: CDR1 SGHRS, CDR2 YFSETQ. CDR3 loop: CASSSSPGQGTGELFF. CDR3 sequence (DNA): TGCGCCAGCAGCTCTTCCCCGGGACAGGGCACCGGGGAGCTGTTTTTT.

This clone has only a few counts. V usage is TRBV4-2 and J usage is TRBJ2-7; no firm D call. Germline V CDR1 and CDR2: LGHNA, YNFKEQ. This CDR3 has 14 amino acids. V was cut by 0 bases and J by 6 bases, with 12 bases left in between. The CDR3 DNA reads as TGTGCCAGCAGCCAAGAGAGTATGGTCCTCGAGCAGTACTTC. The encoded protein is CASSQESMVLEQYF.

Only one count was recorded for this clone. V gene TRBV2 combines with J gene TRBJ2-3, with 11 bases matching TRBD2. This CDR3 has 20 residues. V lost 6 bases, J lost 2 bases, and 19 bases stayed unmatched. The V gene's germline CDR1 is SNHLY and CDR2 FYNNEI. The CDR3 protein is CASSGMLRTSGSTSTDTQYF. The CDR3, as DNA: TGTGCCAGCAGCGGCATGCTACGGACTAGCGGGTCGACCTCCACAGATACGCAGTATTTT.

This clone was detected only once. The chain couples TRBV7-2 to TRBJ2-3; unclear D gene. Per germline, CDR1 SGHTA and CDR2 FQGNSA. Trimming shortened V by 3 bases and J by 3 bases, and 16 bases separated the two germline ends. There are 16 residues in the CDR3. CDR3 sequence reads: CASSLTPFEYTDTQYF. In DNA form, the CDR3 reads TGTGCCAGCAGCTTGACTCCTTTTGAGTATACAGATACGCAGTATTTT.

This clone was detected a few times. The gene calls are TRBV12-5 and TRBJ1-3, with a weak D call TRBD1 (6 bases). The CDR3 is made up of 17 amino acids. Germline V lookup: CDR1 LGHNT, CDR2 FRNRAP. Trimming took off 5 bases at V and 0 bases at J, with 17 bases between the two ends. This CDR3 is CASGPLLTGDSGNTIYF. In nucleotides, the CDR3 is TGTGCTAGTGGTCCTCTACTGACAGGAGACTCTGGAAACACCATATATTTT. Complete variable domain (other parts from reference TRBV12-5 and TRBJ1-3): DARVTQTPRHKVTEMGQEVTMRCQPILGHNTVFWYRQTMMQGLELLAYFRNRAPLDDSGMPKDRFSAEMPDATLATLKIQPSEPRDSAVYFCASGPLLTGDSGNTIYFGEGSWLTVV.